This entry lists 28 T cell receptor beta chains sequenced from one sample in a study of OX40 agonist ivuxolimab in advanced cancers. The data were produced by immunoSEQ multiplex PCR, yet TCRdb's version contains in-frame clones alone and is incomplete. The sample lists 30,000 to 45,000 clones, about 77% occurring once. Sequenced here: CD4+ or CD8+ T cells sorted from blood, sampled in a trial of the OX40 agonist ivuxolimab. The source of these receptors is an adult with an advanced solid tumor such as melanoma, head and neck, liver or kidney cancer.

This clone was found once. As DNA, the CDR3 is TGTGCCACCAGCAGAGACATCTCTCATTGGACAGTAGATCAAGAGACCCAGTACTTC. Amino acid sequence: CATSRDISHWTVDQETQYF. The chain has TRBV15 and TRBJ2-5; maybe TRBD1 (6 bases). The CDR3 runs 19 residues. Germline V gives CDR1 LNHNV, CDR2 YYDKDF (reference sequence). Trimming stripped 0 bases from V and 2 bases from J, with 22 bases between.

The chain is built from TRBV28 and TRBJ2-5; TRBD2 might be the D (6 bases). The CDR3 is 13 amino acids. Germline V lookup: CDR1 MDHEN, CDR2 SYDVKM. V shed 2 bases and J shed 5 bases, with 9 bases lying between them. The CDR3 DNA follows: TGTGCCAGCAGTTTAAACCGGGAGGAGACCCAGTACTTC. It encodes CASSLNREETQYF.

CDR3 nucleotides: TGTGCCAGCAGCTCCGCCGGGACTAGCGGAGACACAGATACGCAGTATTTT. Its translation is CASSSAGTSGDTDTQYF. The chain uses TRBV7-9 and TRBJ2-3; 11 bases match TRBD2. Losses at the gene ends were 4 bases for V and 2 bases for J; bases not matched to a gene: 8. The CDR3 has 17 residues. Germline CDR1 SEHNR, CDR2 FQNEAQ (reference sequence).

This clone was picked up a small number of times. The CDR3 region has the DNA TGCGCCAGCAGCCAAGATCTCTCCGGGACTAGCGGGGTGTACGAGCAGTACTTC. This sequence encodes CASSQDLSGTSGVYEQYF. This chain uses TRBV4-3 with TRBJ2-7; 13 positions agree with TRBD2. Germline assignment: CDR1 LGHNA and CDR2 YSLEER. This CDR3 is built from 18 residues. J gave up 4 bases and V 0 bases, and 9 bases lay outside the gene matches.

The rearrangement links TRBV27 to TRBJ1-5, with a possible D match to TRBD1 (6 bases). The germline CDR1 and CDR2 sequences are MNHEY and SMNVEV (reference sequence). The CDR3 has 15 amino acids. V was trimmed by 2 bases and J by 2 bases, leaving 10 bases between them. CDR3 nucleotide sequence: TGTGCCAGCAGTTTAACAGGGTTGGGCAATCAGCCCCAGCATTTT. Translated: CASSLTGLGNQPQHF.

The V gene is TRBV7-3, the J gene TRBJ2-1; possible D gene TRBD2, 6 bases. Trimming pared 2 bases from V and 4 bases from J, leaving 6 bases between. In germline, CDR1 is SGHTA, CDR2 FQGTGA. The CDR3 consists of 13 residues. This chain's CDR3 is CASSLGTYNEQFF. The CDR3 coding sequence is TGTGCCAGCAGCTTAGGGACTTACAATGAGCAGTTCTTC.

The chain uses TRBV9 and TRBJ2-1; D uncertain. The CDR3 extends over 12 amino acids. The germline V gene encodes CDR1 SGDLS and CDR2 YYNGEE. V was pared by 3 bases and J by 4 bases, with 5 bases between. CDR3 sequence: CASSAMYNEQFF. The CDR3 DNA is TGTGCCAGCAGCGCAATGTACAATGAGCAGTTCTTC.

The chain carries TRBV19 and TRBJ1-2, with D maybe TRBD1 (5 bases). V lost 2 bases to trimming and J lost 6 bases, with 22 bases between them. CDR1 is LNHDA, CDR2 SQIVND, per germline (reference sequence). CDR3 length: 17 residues. CDR3 sequence: CASSIILSQVFLDGYTF. CDR3 coding DNA: TGTGCCAGTAGTATAATCCTATCACAGGTTTTTTTGGATGGCTACACCTTC.

This rearrangement joins TRBV6-6 to TRBJ2-5, with 11 positions matching TRBD1. This CDR3 spans 15 amino acids. V was clipped by 1 base and J by 3 bases; unmatched bases: 1. Germline V gives CDR1 MNHNY, CDR2 SVGAGI (reference sequence). Here the CDR3 DNA reads TGTGCCAGCAGTTACTTGGGACAGGGGGAAGAGACCCAGTACTTC. Translating it yields CASSYLGQGEETQYF.

This clone is medium-sized (0.01 to 0.1%) in the sample. The chain links TRBV19 to TRBJ1-5, with D tentatively TRBD1 (5 bases). Germline CDR1 and CDR2: LNHDA and SQIVND (reference sequence). Trimming removed 1 base at V and 7 bases at J, with 8 bases between. This CDR3 is built from 13 residues. Here the CDR3 reads CASSIAGGQPQHF. The CDR3 coding sequence is TGTGCCAGTAGTATAGCGGGGGGGCAGCCCCAGCATTTT.

The rearrangement joins TRBV2 to TRBJ2-1; TRBD2 matches at 14 bases. Germline trimming cut 5 bases from V and 9 bases from J; bases unmatched to any gene: 6. This CDR3 contains 15 residues. Looked up from germline, CDR1 is SNHLY and CDR2 is FYNNEI. The CDR3 sequence: CASSMTSGGAGEQFF. In DNA, the CDR3 is TGTGCCAGCAGTATGACTAGCGGGGGGGCCGGTGAGCAGTTCTTC.

V is TRBV5-6 and J is TRBJ2-1, with D perhaps TRBD2 (6 bases). Germline V gives CDR1 SGHDT, CDR2 YYEEEE. V lost 2 bases, J lost 9 bases, and 9 bases lay in between. This CDR3 region has 12 residues. CDR3 in DNA: TGTGCCAGCAGCTTTTTTAGCGGTGAGCAGTTCTTC. Its protein is CASSFFSGEQFF.

Only a few counts were recorded for this clone. The rearrangement links TRBV2 to TRBJ2-1, with 7 bases that match TRBD2. From germline, CDR1 is SNHLY and CDR2 FYNNEI. CDR3 length equals 12 residues. With 8 bases clipped from V and 8 bases from J, the junction kept 6 bases outside the gene matches. The CDR3 loop is CASGSTSDEQFF. The DNA of the CDR3 is TGTGCCAGCGGCTCTACTAGCGATGAGCAGTTCTTC.

This sequence joins TRBV19 and TRBJ1-1; unclear D gene. Between the trimmed V and J ends, which lost 6 bases and 1 base, there was a span of 6 bases. From germline, CDR1 is LNHDA and CDR2 SQIVND (reference sequence). The CDR3 is made up of 12 amino acids. The CDR3: CASSRPNTEAFF. The CDR3 DNA reads as TGTGCCAGTAGCCGACCGAACACTGAAGCTTTCTTT. The whole variable domain, filled in from reference TRBV19 and TRBJ1-1, reads DGGITQSPKYLFRKEGQNVTLSCEQNLNHDAMYWYRQDPGQGLRLIYYSQIVNDFQKGDIAEGYSVSREKKESFPLTVTSAQKNPTAFYLCASSRPNTEAFFGQGTRLTVV.

This clone appeared a few times. The chain uses TRBV6-1 and TRBJ1-5; 7 nucleotides agree with TRBD1. CDR3 size: 17 residues. The V and J ends lost 2 bases and 1 base, in that order; junction bases with no gene match: 8. Per the germline V gene, CDR1 is MNHNS and CDR2 is SASEGT. The CDR3 DNA follows: TGTGCCAGCAGTGAACGCACAGGGGTTATCAGCAATCAGCCCCAGCATTTT. Protein sequence: CASSERTGVISNQPQHF.

The CDR3 loop is CASTNGGGGNEQFF. For the CDR3, the DNA is TGTGCCAGCACTAACGGGGGGGGAGGCAATGAGCAGTTCTTC. This chain uses TRBV27 with TRBJ2-1, with TRBD2 identical over 8 bases. V was clipped by 7 bases and J by 6 bases; unmatched bases: 8. The CDR3 consists of 14 residues. CDR1 and CDR2 from the germline V gene are MNHEY and SMNVEV (reference sequence).

The chain combines TRBV9 with TRBJ2-7; TRBD2 matches at 10 bases. The V and J ends lost 4 bases and 7 bases, in that order; junction bases with no gene match: 8. The CDR3 is 14 residues long. Germline-derived CDR1 and CDR2 are SGDLS and YYNGEE. The DNA for the CDR3 is TGTGCCAGCAGCTCAGAGGGGGGACTAGCGGAGCAGTACTTC. Amino acids: CASSSEGGLAEQYF.

This clone has just one count. The chain carries TRBV19 and TRBJ2-1, with 9 bases matching TRBD2. CDR1 is LNHDA and CDR2 is SQIVND in the germline V gene (reference sequence). V was clipped by 3 bases and J by 5 bases; unmatched bases: 8. The CDR3 runs 16 residues. CDR3: CASSIGSGRWNNEQFF. DNA for the CDR3: TGTGCCAGTAGTATCGGGAGCGGGAGGTGGAACAATGAGCAGTTCTTC.

This clone is a singleton in its sample. CDR3 in amino acids: CSVLDGRSYGYTF. DNA for the CDR3: TGCAGCGTTCTCGACGGGAGAAGCTATGGCTACACCTTC. This chain uses TRBV29-1 with TRBJ1-2; no definite D call. Trimming stripped 5 bases from V and 4 bases from J, with 14 bases between. Germline V gene lookup returns CDR1 SQVTM and CDR2 ANQGSEA. The CDR3 sequence is 13 residues long.

This sequence joins TRBV11-2 and TRBJ2-7; possibly TRBD1 for D (7 bases). The V end lost 1 base, the J end lost 7 bases, and 14 bases lay between the germline ends. CDR1 and CDR2 (germline): SGHAT, FQNNGV. The CDR3 is 14 amino acids. The chain's CDR3 is CASSLGFQGGEQYF. DNA for the CDR3: TGTGCCAGCAGCTTAGGGTTTCAGGGGGGTGAGCAGTACTTC.

V and J are TRBV6-6 and TRBJ1-1, with a possible D match to TRBD1 (6 bases). The CDR3 loop spans 14 amino acids. Between the trimmed V and J ends, which lost 2 bases and 1 base, there was a span of 8 bases. Germline CDR1 and CDR2: MNHNY and SVGAGI (reference sequence). CDR3 sequence: CASSYGRGNTEAFF. DNA for the CDR3: TGTGCCAGCAGTTACGGCAGGGGGAACACTGAAGCTTTCTTT.

This clone was counted once. This chain joins TRBV21-1 and TRBJ2-1; TRBD2 was called by the table and not checked on the DNA. TRBV21-1 is noted as a pseudogene. This CDR3 is 11 amino acids long. The CDR3 DNA reads TGTGCCAGCAGCAGTAGAGGTGAGCAGTTCTTC. Translated, it gives CASSSRGEQFF.

This clone appeared once. The chain joins TRBV5-6 to TRBJ1-1; 9 bases match TRBD1. The CDR3 consists of 16 residues. With 3 bases clipped from V and 1 base from J, the junction kept 7 bases outside the gene matches. CDR1 is SGHDT and CDR2 is YYEEEE in the germline V gene. CDR3: CASSWGTGLENTEAFF. DNA of the CDR3: TGTGCCAGCAGCTGGGGGACAGGGTTGGAGAACACTGAAGCTTTCTTT.

This chain links TRBV27 with TRBJ2-3, with 9 nucleotides matching TRBD1. This CDR3 has 14 amino acids. Germline values: CDR1 MNHEY, CDR2 SMNVEV (reference sequence). V was clipped by 9 bases and J by 1 base; unmatched bases: 5. CDR3 region: CASTGGAGTDTQYF. The CDR3 bases are TGTGCCAGTACAGGGGGCGCTGGCACAGATACGCAGTATTTT.

This clone was recorded once. The chain carries TRBV5-4 and TRBJ2-5; tentatively, D is TRBD1 (6 bases). V lost 2 bases and J 5 bases, leaving 13 bases between the germline ends. Germline lookup yields CDR1 SGHNT and CDR2 YYREEE (reference sequence). The CDR3 sequence is 14 residues long. The CDR3 nucleotides are TGTGCCAGCAGCTTTTCAGGGGCGCGGGAGACCCAGTACTTC. It codes for CASSFSGARETQYF. Variable domain in full (rest from reference TRBV5-4 and TRBJ2-5): ETGVTQSPTHLIKTRGQQVTLRCSSQSGHNTVSWYQQALGQGPQFIFQYYREEENGRGNFPPRFSGLQFPNYSSELNVNALELDDSALYLCASSFSGARETQYFGPGTRLLVL.

This sequence joins TRBV10-3 and TRBJ2-7, with 8 bases aligning to TRBD2. The CDR3 has 14 residues. CDR1 and CDR2 (germline): ENHRY, SYGVKD. Trimming took 10 bases from V and 3 from J; bases not matched to a gene: 11. For the CDR3, the DNA is TGTGCCAGCAAAGCGGGGGAGTTTTACTACGAGCAGTACTTC. Its translation is CASKAGEFYYEQYF.

The V and J genes are TRBV7-9 and TRBJ2-1; TRBD2 aligns across 8 bases. The CDR3 loop spans 16 amino acids. Germline lookup yields CDR1 SEHNR and CDR2 FQNEAQ (reference sequence). V was clipped by 3 bases and J by 4 bases; unmatched bases: 8. CDR3 region: CASSFAGGSPYNEQFF. CDR3 sequence (DNA): TGTGCCAGCAGCTTTGCGGGAGGAAGCCCTTACAATGAGCAGTTCTTC.

This clone was picked up a small number of times. The chain carries TRBV6-1 and TRBJ1-3; TRBD1 is a possible D gene (6 bases). In germline, CDR1 is MNHNS, CDR2 SASEGT. V was cut by 3 bases and J by 4 bases, with 7 bases left in between. This CDR3 is 13 amino acids long. DNA for the CDR3: TGTGCCAGCAGTGACAGGGGAGGAAACACCATATATTTT. Amino acids: CASSDRGGNTIYF.